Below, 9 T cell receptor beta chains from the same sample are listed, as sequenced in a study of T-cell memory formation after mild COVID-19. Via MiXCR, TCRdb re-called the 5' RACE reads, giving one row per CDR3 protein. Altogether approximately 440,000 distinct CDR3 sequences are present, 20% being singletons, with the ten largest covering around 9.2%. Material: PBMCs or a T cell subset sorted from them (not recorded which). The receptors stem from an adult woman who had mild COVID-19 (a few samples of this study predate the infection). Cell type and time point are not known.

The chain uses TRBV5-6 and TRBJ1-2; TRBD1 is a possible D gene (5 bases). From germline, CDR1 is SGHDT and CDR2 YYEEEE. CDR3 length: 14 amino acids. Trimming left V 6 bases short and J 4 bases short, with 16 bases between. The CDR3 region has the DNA TGTGCCAGCACCCGTGGCGGGGACGCCTATGGCTACACCTTC. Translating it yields CASTRGGDAYGYTF.

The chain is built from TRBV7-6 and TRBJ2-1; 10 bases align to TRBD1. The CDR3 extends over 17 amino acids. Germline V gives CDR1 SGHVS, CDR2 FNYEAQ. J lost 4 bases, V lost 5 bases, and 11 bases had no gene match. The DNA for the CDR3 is TGTGCCAGCAGCGCCCGACAGGGGGCCGTGGGGTACAATGAGCAGTTCTTC. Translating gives CASSARQGAVGYNEQFF.

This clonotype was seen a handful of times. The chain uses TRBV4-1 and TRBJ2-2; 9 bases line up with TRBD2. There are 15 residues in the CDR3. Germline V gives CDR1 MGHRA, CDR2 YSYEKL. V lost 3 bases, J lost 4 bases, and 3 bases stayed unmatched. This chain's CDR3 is CASSQPTSGTGELFF. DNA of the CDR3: TGCGCCAGCAGCCAGCCGACTAGCGGCACCGGGGAGCTGTTTTTT.

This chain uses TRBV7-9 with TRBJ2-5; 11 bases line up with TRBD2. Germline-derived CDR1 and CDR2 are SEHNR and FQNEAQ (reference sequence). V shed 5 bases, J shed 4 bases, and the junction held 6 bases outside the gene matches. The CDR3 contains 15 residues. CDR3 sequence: CASSLSSGGRETQYF. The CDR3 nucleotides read TGTGCCAGCAGCCTCTCTAGCGGGGGGAGAGAGACCCAGTACTTC.

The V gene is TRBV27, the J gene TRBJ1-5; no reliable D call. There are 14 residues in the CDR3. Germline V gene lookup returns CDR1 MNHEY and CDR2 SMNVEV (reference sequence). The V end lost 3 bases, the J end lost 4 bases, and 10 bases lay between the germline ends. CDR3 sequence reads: CASSLTFGNQPQHF. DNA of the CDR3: TGTGCCAGCAGTTTGACTTTCGGGAATCAGCCCCAGCATTTT.

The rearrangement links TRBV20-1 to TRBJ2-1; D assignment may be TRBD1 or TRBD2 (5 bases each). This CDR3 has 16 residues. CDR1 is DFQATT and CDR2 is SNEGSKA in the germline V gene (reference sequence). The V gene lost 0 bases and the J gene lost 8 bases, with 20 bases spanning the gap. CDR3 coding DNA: TGCAGTGCTAGAGATCCCGAGGGGTATCTCGACGATGAGCAGTTCTTC. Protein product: CSARDPEGYLDDEQFF.

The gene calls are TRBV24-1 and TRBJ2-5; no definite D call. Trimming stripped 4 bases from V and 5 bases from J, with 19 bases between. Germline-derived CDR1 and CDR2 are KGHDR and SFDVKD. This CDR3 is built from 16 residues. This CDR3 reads CATSDRVAGTKETQYF. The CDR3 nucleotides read TGTGCCACCAGTGACCGGGTAGCAGGTACGAAGGAGACCCAGTACTTC.

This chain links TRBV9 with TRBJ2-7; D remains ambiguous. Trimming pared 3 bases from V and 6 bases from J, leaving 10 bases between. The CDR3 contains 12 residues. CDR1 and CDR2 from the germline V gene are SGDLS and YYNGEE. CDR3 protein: CASSGSWGEQYF. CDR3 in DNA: TGTGCCAGCAGCGGCTCTTGGGGCGAGCAGTACTTC.

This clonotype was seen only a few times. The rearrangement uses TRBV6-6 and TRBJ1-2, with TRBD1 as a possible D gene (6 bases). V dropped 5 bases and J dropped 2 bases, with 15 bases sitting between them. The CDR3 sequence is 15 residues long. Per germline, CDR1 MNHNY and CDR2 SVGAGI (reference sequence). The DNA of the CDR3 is TGTGCCAGCAGTCACCCCGGCAGGGGAAACTATGGCTACACCTTC. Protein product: CASSHPGRGNYGYTF.